Sequencing of this TCR beta chain was carried out in a study of early T cells in non-severe SARS-CoV-2 infection. Looking at the study overall: Investigators sequenced bulk RNA drawn from unsorted whole blood, and chains remained unpaired. Study results and limitations: The matching step, a VDJdb search, favored anti-spike CD8 responses and missed private and CD4 specificities.

As regards this clonotype: Antigen unknown.

V lost 6 bases to trimming and J lost 1 base; unmatched junction nucleotides: 8. The CDR3 consists of 15 residues. Germline loops: CDR1 ENHRY, CDR2 SYGVKD. Attachment of unique molecular identifiers to individual cDNA molecules was performed. TCRdb analysed the 5' RACE reads with MiXCR anew, one entry per CDR3 protein. This sample has about 56,000 distinct CDR3 sequences, with about 10% found just once. This sequence joins TRBV10-3 and TRBJ2-5, with TRBD1 identical over 7 bases. This TCR was recovered from an adult who was a healthcare worker with PCR-confirmed SARS-CoV-2 infection or an uninfected control (not recorded which). The sequenced material came from whole blood. In DNA form, the CDR3 reads TGTGCCATCAGGATGGGGGACAGCCCCCAAGAGACCCAGTACTTC. The encoded protein is CAIRMGDSPQETQYF.